Listed below are T cell receptor beta chains from one sample, sequenced in a study of cytotoxic CD8 clonotypes in ibrutinib-treated CLL. The table came from immunoSEQ multiplex PCR; TCRdb's copy has only in-frame clones and leaves some out. The sample records about 140,000 clones, 77% being singletons. The sample in question was PBMCs, obtained after 12 months of ibrutinib treatment. Every receptor here comes from a human donor with chronic lymphocytic leukemia. CDR3s leave out the opening cysteine and the closing phenylalanine or tryptophan. Each record gives: V gene, J gene, clone size, CDR3 protein. Rows may omit the clone size; those that give it use once, few, many or a size class.

TRBV7-2	TRBJ2-3	once	ASSLGGGWTDTQY
TRBV19	TRBJ2-2	.	ASTPGAGVTGELF
TRBV30	TRBJ2-7	.	AWSAAGTYYEQY
TRBV4-2	TRBJ2-7	.	ASSQDLGPYEQY
TRBV9	TRBJ2-1	.	ASSGLAYNEQF
TRBV1	TRBJ2-3	.	TSSQDRGFGTSGSADTQY
TRBV30	TRBJ1-3	.	AWGGDREVSSGNTIY
TRBV7-2	TRBJ1-2	.	ASSLPTSFNYGYT
TRBV19	TRBJ2-2	many	AVRWGANTGELF
TRBV20-1	TRBJ2-5	.	SAPVGETQY
TRBV7-2	TRBJ1-2	.	ASSLVEGSYGYT
TRBV7-8	TRBJ1-3	.	ASSLAWGADGNTIY
TRBV30	TRBJ1-3	few	AWKGEYTIY
TRBV9	TRBJ2-1	.	ASSLGAGQHNEQF
TRBV7-9	TRBJ2-7	.	ASSFQGYEQY
TRBV18	TRBJ2-1	.	ASSPLAHNEQF
TRBV11-3	TRBJ1-5	.	ASSLGGQGGQPQH
TRBV28	TRBJ2-1	.	ASSLPGGHLQF
TRBV4-2	TRBJ2-5	.	ASSQALAGGGETQY
TRBV25-1	TRBJ2-6	.	ASSGTVLSGANVLT
TRBV5-6	TRBJ1-2	.	ASSLVVGEGYGYT
TRBV6-1	TRBJ1-1	.	ASHRLNTEAF
TRBV9	TRBJ2-2	.	ASSSRSLDTGELF
TRBV10-3	TRBJ2-5	.	AISESDSSRTQY
TRBV7-9	TRBJ1-4	few	ASSRTGVNEKLF
TRBV7-9	TRBJ2-1	.	ASSFNRYEQF
TRBV30	TRBJ2-3	.	AWKSLGLSTDTQY
TRBV6-4	TRBJ2-3	once	ASSELEIGSLGDTQY
TRBV28	TRBJ1-5	.	ASKDPILSNQPQH
TRBV6-5	TRBJ1-1	.	ASRNGADTEAF
TRBV4-1	TRBJ2-3	.	ASSQIAGTDTQY
TRBV5-1	TRBJ2-1	few	ASSGTTGVEQF